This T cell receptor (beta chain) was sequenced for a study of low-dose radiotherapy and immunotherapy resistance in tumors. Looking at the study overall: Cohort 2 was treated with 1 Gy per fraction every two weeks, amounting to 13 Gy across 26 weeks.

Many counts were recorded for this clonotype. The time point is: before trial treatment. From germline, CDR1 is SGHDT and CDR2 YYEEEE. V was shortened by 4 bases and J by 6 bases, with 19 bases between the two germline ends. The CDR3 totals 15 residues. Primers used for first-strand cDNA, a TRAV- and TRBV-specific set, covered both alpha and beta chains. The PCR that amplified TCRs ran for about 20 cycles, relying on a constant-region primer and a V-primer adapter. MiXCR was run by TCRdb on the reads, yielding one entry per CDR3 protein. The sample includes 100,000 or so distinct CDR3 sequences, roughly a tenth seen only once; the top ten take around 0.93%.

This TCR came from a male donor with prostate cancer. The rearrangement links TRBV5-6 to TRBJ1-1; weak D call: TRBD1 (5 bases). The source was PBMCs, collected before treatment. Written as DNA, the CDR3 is TGTGCCAGCAGCGCGGAGACAGCGGAGGTCTCTGAAGCTTTCTTT. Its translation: CASSAETAEVSEAFF.